The text below deals with one TCR beta chain. Its antigen is unknown. This specimen comes from a study of cytomegalovirus exposure and HLA in healthy donors. Researchers ran the PCR with 60 Vbeta and 13 Jbeta primers. TCRdb's copy holds only in-frame clones and misses some; the assay was immunoSEQ multiplex PCR. The sample records about 150,000 clones, approximately 78% being singletons. General observations from the study: Within an earlier analysis, most TCR beta V segments proved productive either about 90% or about 30% of the time.

V shed 3 bases and J shed 5 bases, with 8 bases lying between them. Germline V gives CDR1 SNHLY, CDR2 FYNNEI. The CDR3 spans 13 residues. The sequencing input was PBMCs. The origin of this receptor is a woman between 45 and 60 years old in good health and CMV-seropositive. This chain uses TRBV2 with TRBJ2-1; no reliable D call. CDR3 in DNA: TGTGCCAGCAGTGAGGTTACGGACAATGAGCAGTTCTTC. Translating gives CASSEVTDNEQFF.